This TCR beta chain appears in the sequencing data of a study of blood T cell repertoires in COVID-19. As for the study in general: T cells, B-cell-depleted T cells, or PBMCs supplied cDNA or gDNA.

Only in-frame clones appear in the TCRdb table, and some are missing; sequencing was by immunoSEQ multiplex PCR. Of tens of thousands of clones in the sample, roughly 89% were seen once. The V end lost 2 bases, the J end lost 4 bases, and 17 bases lay between the germline ends. The CDR3 spans 15 residues. Germline V gives CDR1 GTSNPN, CDR2 SVGIG (reference sequence). The rearrangement uses TRBV30 and TRBJ1-2, with D perhaps matching TRBD1 (5 bases). This TCR was sampled from a human donor in a cohort sampled during active COVID-19. Sequenced input: peripheral blood. This CDR3 is CAWSHMGPPSYGYTF. The CDR3 DNA follows: TGTGCCTGGAGTCACATGGGGCCGCCGTCCTATGGCTACACCTTC.